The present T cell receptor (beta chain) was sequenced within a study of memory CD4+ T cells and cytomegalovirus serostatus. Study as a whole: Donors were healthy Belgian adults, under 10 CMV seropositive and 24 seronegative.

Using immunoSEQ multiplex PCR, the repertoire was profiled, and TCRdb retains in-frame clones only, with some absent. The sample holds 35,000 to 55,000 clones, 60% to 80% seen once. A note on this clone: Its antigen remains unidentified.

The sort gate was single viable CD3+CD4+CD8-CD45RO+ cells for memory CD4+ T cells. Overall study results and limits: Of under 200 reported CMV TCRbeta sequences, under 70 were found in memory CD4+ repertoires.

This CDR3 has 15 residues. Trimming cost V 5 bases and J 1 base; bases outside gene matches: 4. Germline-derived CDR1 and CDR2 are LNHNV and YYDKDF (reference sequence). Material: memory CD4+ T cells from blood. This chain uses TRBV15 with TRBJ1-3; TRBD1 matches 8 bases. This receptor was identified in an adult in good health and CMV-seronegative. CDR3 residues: CATSQRQGSGNTIYF. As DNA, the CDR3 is TGTGCCACCAGCCAGAGACAGGGGTCTGGAAACACCATATATTTT.